Presented here are 16 T cell receptor beta chains from one specimen sequenced in a study of blood T cell repertoires in COVID-19. This table comes from immunoSEQ multiplex PCR, and its TCRdb copy is limited to in-frame clones, with some not included. The data show about 150,000 clones, 70% to 85% seen once. The sequenced material came from peripheral blood. These receptors were collected from a woman in her fifties or sixties with acute or convalescent COVID-19.

The V call is TRBV25-1, the J call TRBJ1-2; a weak D match, TRBD1 (6 bases). The V end lost 7 bases, the J end lost 7 bases, and 16 bases lay between the germline ends. CDR1 MGHDK and CDR2 SYGVNS come from the germline V gene. The CDR3 is 13 residues long. The CDR3: CASNPPGQTGYTF. The CDR3 DNA reads as TGTGCCAGCAACCCTCCAGGACAGACTGGCTACACCTTC.

The chain couples TRBV11-2 to TRBJ2-1; 7 bases agree with TRBD2. This CDR3 is built from 15 residues. Germline trimming cut 3 bases from V and 8 bases from J; bases unmatched to any gene: 10. The germline V gene encodes CDR1 SGHAT and CDR2 FQNNGV. The CDR3 reads CASSLTSQGVHEQFF. CDR3 nucleotide sequence: TGTGCCAGCAGCTTGACTAGCCAAGGGGTACATGAGCAGTTCTTC.

Only a few counts were recorded for this clone. This chain uses TRBV3-1 (or the pseudogene TRBV3-2) with TRBJ2-2; 12 bases match TRBD2. Trimming removed 8 bases from V and 1 base from J; junction bases left unmatched: 2. This CDR3 region has 15 residues. CDR1 is LGHDT, CDR2 YNNKEL, per germline (reference sequence). CDR3 sequence reads: CASWGLAGNTGELFF. CDR3 in DNA: TGTGCCAGCTGGGGACTAGCGGGGAACACCGGGGAGCTGTTTTTT.

The genes are TRBV7-2 and TRBJ2-1; possible D gene TRBD1, 6 bases. Trimming removed 3 bases at V and 7 bases at J, with 7 bases between. From germline, CDR1 is SGHTA and CDR2 FQGNSA. The CDR3 is 12 amino acids. CDR3 nucleotide sequence: TGTGCCAGCAGCTTTACAGGGAATGAGCAGTTCTTC. This encodes CASSFTGNEQFF.

This clone was seen a handful of times. The gene calls are TRBV28 and TRBJ1-2; D uncertain. Per germline, CDR1 MDHEN and CDR2 SYDVKM. The V end lost 6 bases, the J end lost 4 bases, and 18 bases lay between the germline ends. The length of the CDR3 is 15 residues. The CDR3 is CASSNAGLVAYGYTF. The CDR3 DNA reads as TGTGCCAGCAGCAACGCCGGACTTGTCGCCTATGGCTACACCTTC.

The J gene is TRBJ2-3, the V gene TRBV15; weak D call: TRBD1 (5 bases). Germline V gene sequence: CDR1 LNHNV, CDR2 YYDKDF (reference sequence). Trimming took 5 bases from V and 6 from J, leaving 9 bases between them. The CDR3 is 12 residues long. CDR3 nucleotides: TGTGCCACCAGCGTCCAGGGCGATACGCAGTATTTT. Translating it yields CATSVQGDTQYF.

This chain uses TRBV4-1 with TRBJ2-7; TRBD1 might be the D (5 bases). V shed 0 bases and J shed 12 bases, with 15 bases lying between them. The CDR3 runs 13 residues. Germline CDR1 MGHRA, CDR2 YSYEKL. CDR3 sequence (DNA): TGCGCCAGCAGCCAAGATACAGGCCGAATGCCGTACTTC. Protein sequence: CASSQDTGRMPYF.

The CDR3 is CASSLTGTATGELFF. CDR3 nucleotides: TGTGCCAGCAGCCTAACCGGGACTGCGACCGGGGAGCTGTTTTTT. The chain uses TRBV5-6 and TRBJ2-2; tentatively, D is TRBD2 (6 bases). The ends were cut back, 4 bases at V and 5 bases at J, with 15 bases in the middle. This CDR3 has 15 residues. Germline V gives CDR1 SGHDT, CDR2 YYEEEE. The full variable domain, rest sourced from reference TRBV5-6 and TRBJ2-2, is DAGVTQSPTHLIKTRGQQVTLRCSPKSGHDTVSWYQQALGQGPQFIFQYYEEEERQRGNFPDRFSGHQFPNYSSELNVNALLLGDSALYLCASSLTGTATGELFFGEGSRLTVL.

This chain uses TRBV7-8 with TRBJ1-2; 8 bases match TRBD1. Germline assignment: CDR1 SGHVS and CDR2 FQNEAQ. There are 15 residues in the CDR3. Trimming removed 5 bases from V and 7 bases from J; junction bases left unmatched: 12. DNA for the CDR3: TGTGCCAGCAGCCTCAGGACAGGGCCACTAACTGGCTACACCTTC. It is translated as CASSLRTGPLTGYTF.

This clone has just a few counts. The V and J genes are TRBV19 and TRBJ1-4; no clear D. Germline V gives CDR1 LNHDA, CDR2 SQIVND (reference sequence). With 5 bases removed from V and 0 bases from J, the gap between germline ends came to 10 bases. This CDR3 is 15 amino acids long. The chain's CDR3 is CASSSKSATNEKLFF. CDR3 coding DNA: TGTGCCAGTAGTTCGAAGAGTGCAACTAATGAAAAACTGTTTTTT.

This rearrangement joins TRBV14 to TRBJ2-7; 8 nucleotides agree with TRBD1. Per the germline V gene, CDR1 is SGHDN and CDR2 is FVKESK. The CDR3 runs to 16 residues. With 3 bases clipped from V and 4 bases from J, the junction kept 11 bases outside the gene matches. The CDR3 region has the DNA TGTGCCAGCAGCCAGACCGGACAGGGCTTGAAGTACGAGCAGTACTTC. Translated: CASSQTGQGLKYEQYF.

This clone appeared a few times. The chain recombines TRBV6-5 with TRBJ1-6; 8 nucleotides match TRBD1. Germline assignment: CDR1 MNHEY and CDR2 SVGAGI. The CDR3 has 15 amino acids. V shed 6 bases, J shed 7 bases, and the junction held 8 bases outside the gene matches. The CDR3 region has the DNA TGTGCCAGCAGCCTGACAGGGGCCGGGAATTCACCCCTCCACTTT. Its translation is CASSLTGAGNSPLHF.

The chain combines TRBV7-2 with TRBJ2-7; a weak D match, TRBD1 (5 bases). Germline CDR1 reads SGHTA; CDR2 reads FQGNSA. CDR3 length: 12 residues. With 8 bases removed from V and 6 bases from J, the gap between germline ends came to 14 bases. The CDR3 is CASGSGPGEQYF. CDR3 nucleotides: TGTGCCAGCGGATCAGGGCCCGGCGAGCAGTACTTC.

V and J are TRBV18 and TRBJ1-4, with 8 bases lining up with TRBD1. This CDR3 is 13 amino acids long. Germline lookup yields CDR1 KGHSH and CDR2 LQKENI. The trim removed 5 bases at V and 8 bases at J, leaving 4 bases unmatched. The CDR3 DNA reads TGTGCCAGCTCATCGGACAGGGAGGAAAAACTGTTTTTT. Encoded protein: CASSSDREEKLFF.

The chain employs TRBV24-1 and TRBJ2-7; D gene uncertain. This CDR3 region has 15 residues. The ends were cut back, 4 bases at V and 2 bases at J, with 14 bases in the middle. Germline-derived CDR1 and CDR2 are KGHDR and SFDVKD. DNA of the CDR3: TGTGCCACCAGTGAGTCGGGTCGACCCGCCTACGAGCAGTACTTC. Translation: CATSESGRPAYEQYF.

The chain uses TRBV19 and TRBJ2-3, with D possibly being TRBD2 (7 bases). In germline, CDR1 is LNHDA, CDR2 SQIVND (reference sequence). The CDR3 sequence is 17 residues long. V gave up 5 bases and J gave up 5 bases, with 23 bases separating them. The CDR3 nucleotides read TGTGCCAGTAGTGCCGGGGGTTGGGCGGGGGCGCGAGATACGCAGTATTTT. Amino acids: CASSAGGWAGARDTQYF.